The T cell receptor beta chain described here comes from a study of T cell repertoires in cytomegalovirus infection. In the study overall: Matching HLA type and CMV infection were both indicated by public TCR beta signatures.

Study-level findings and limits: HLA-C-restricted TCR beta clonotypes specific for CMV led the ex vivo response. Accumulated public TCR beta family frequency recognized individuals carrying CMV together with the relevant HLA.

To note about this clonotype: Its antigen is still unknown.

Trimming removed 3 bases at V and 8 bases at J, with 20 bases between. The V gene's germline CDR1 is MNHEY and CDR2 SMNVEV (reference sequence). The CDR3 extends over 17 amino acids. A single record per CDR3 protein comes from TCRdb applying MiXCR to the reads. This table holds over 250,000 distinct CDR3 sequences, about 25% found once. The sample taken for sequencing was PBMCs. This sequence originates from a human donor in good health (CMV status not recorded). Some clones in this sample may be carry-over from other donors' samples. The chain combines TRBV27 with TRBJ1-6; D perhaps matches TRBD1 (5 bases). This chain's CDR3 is CASSLHRPGRGDSPLHF. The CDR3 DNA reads TGTGCCAGCAGTTTGCACCGACCGGGCCGAGGGGATTCACCCCTCCACTTT.